This T cell receptor (beta chain) was sequenced in a study of PD-1 blockade in mismatch repair-deficient tumors. Findings of the study overall: Roughly 150 unique blood TCRs came from expansion to three of seven peptides.

Noted time point: roughly eleven-day in vitro stimulation with candidate neoantigen peptide 5. All patients were mismatch repair deficient, assessed by either PCR or immunohistochemistry. Cells were stimulated around ten days with each of about 7 ELISpot-reactive neoantigens. An identically run culture lacking peptide was the fold-change baseline. Data came from immunoSEQ multiplex PCR; TCRdb stores just in-frame clones and leaves some out. Among around 14,000 clones listed, more than 80% were seen once. On this clone itself: Antigen specificity is unknown.

Trimming took 2 bases from V and 9 from J; bases not matched to a gene: 10. Germline V gene sequence: CDR1 MNHEY, CDR2 SMNVEV (reference sequence). The CDR3 loop spans 16 amino acids. The TCR originated in an adult with mismatch repair-deficient cancer. This sequence joins TRBV27 and TRBJ1-5; TRBD1 aligns across 10 bases. The material sequenced was cells cultured in vitro, taken from a patient treated with pembrolizumab. The CDR3 bases are TGTGCCAGCAGTTTACTGCCGGGACAGGGGCTAGGGCCCCAGCATTTT. Amino acid sequence: CASSLLPGQGLGPQHF.